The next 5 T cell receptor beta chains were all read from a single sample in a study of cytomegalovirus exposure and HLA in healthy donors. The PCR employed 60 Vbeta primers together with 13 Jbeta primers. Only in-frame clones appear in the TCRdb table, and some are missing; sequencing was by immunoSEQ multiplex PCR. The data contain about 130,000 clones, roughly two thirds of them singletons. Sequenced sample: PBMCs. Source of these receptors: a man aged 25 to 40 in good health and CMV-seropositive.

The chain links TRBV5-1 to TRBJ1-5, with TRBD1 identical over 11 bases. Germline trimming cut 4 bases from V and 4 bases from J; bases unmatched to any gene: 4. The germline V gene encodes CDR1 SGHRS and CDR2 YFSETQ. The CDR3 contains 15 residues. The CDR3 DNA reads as TGCGCCAGCAGCCCAGGGACAGGGGGGAATCAGCCCCAGCATTTT. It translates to CASSPGTGGNQPQHF.

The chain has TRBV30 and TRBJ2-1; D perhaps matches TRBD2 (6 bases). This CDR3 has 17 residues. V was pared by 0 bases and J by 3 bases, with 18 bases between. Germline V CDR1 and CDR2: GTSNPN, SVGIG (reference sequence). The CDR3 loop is CAWSVGTRSGFYNEQFF. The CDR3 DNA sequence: TGTGCCTGGAGTGTAGGGACTCGGAGCGGCTTCTACAATGAGCAGTTCTTC.

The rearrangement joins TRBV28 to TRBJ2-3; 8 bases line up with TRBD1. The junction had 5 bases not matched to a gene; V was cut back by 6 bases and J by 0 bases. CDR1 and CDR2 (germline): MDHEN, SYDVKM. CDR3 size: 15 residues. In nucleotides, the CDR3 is TGTGCCAGCAGCCTTCAGGGGGCAAGCACAGATACGCAGTATTTT. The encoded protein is CASSLQGASTDTQYF.

The CDR3 sequence is CASSLDGRGPYEQYF. In nucleotides, the CDR3 is TGCGCCAGCAGCTTGGATGGCAGGGGCCCCTACGAGCAGTACTTC. The chain links TRBV5-1 to TRBJ2-7; tentative D call: TRBD1 (6 bases). This CDR3 spans 15 amino acids. V lost 0 bases to trimming and J lost 2 bases, with 12 bases between them. Germline V CDR1 and CDR2: SGHRS, YFSETQ.

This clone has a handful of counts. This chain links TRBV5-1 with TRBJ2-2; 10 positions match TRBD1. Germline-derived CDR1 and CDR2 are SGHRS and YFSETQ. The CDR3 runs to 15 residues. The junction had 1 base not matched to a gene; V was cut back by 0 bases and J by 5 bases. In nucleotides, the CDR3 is TGCGCCAGCAGCTTGGGACAGGGGGCGACCGGGGAGCTGTTTTTT. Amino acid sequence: CASSLGQGATGELFF.